This T cell receptor (beta chain) was recovered during a study of identical twins. The CDR3 runs 14 residues. Germline V gives CDR1 SGDLS, CDR2 YYNGEE. V lost 0 bases, J lost 3 bases, and 9 bases lay in between. Addition of a universal primer site occurred through template switching, and cDNA carried unique molecular identifiers. Via MiXCR, TCRdb re-called the 5' RACE reads, giving one row per CDR3 protein. The profile covers roughly 470,000 distinct CDR3 sequences, with roughly an eighth appearing a single time and approximately 0.98% taken by the ten largest. This clonotype showed up just a few times. The antigen is undetermined. Whole-study findings and limits: Rather than following the same donors, the conclusions depended on cross-sectional statistical analysis. Out-of-frame TCR alpha sharing in monozygotic twins exceeded recombination model predictions.

This same sample was also part of a study on yellow fever vaccine responses in identical twins. Per that paper: Reports say the vaccine T cell response in twins looked partly convergent and partly personalized.

The rearrangement uses TRBV9 and TRBJ1-1; D unclear. What was sequenced was CD4+ T cells sorted from blood. This TCR came from a young woman in good health. CDR3: CASSVVGRDTEAFF. The CDR3 DNA follows: TGTGCCAGCAGCGTAGTTGGGCGGGACACTGAAGCTTTCTTT. The whole variable domain, remainder taken from reference TRBV9 and TRBJ1-1, is DSGVTQTPKHLITATGQRVTLRCSPRSGDLSVYWYQQSLDQGLQFLIQYYNGEERAKGNILERFSAQQFPDLHSELNLSSLELGDSALYFCASSVVGRDTEAFFGQGTRLTVV.